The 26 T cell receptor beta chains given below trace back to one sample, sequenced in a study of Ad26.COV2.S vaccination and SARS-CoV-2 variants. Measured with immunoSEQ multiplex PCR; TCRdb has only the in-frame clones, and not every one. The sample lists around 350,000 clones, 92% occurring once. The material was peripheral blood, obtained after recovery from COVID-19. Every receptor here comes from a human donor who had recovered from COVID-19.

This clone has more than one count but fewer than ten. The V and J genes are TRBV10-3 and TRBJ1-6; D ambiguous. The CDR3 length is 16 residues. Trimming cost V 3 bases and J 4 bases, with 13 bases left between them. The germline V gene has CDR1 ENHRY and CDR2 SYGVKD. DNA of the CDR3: TGTGCCATCAGTGATGGCCGGGATCCATATAATTCACCCCTCCACTTT. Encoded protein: CAISDGRDPYNSPLHF.

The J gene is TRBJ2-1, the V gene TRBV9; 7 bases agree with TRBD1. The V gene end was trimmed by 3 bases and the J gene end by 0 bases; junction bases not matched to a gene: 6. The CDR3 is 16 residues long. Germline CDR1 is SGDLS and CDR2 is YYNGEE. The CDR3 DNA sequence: TGTGCCAGCAGCGGTAAGACAGGGTCCTCCTACAATGAGCAGTTCTTC. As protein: CASSGKTGSSYNEQFF.

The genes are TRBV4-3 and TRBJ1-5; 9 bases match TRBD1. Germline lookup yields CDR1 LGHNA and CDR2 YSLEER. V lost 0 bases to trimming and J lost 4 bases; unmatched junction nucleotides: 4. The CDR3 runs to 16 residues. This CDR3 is CASSQDGTGLNQPQHF. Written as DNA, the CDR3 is TGCGCCAGCAGCCAAGATGGGACAGGGCTAAATCAGCCCCAGCATTTT.

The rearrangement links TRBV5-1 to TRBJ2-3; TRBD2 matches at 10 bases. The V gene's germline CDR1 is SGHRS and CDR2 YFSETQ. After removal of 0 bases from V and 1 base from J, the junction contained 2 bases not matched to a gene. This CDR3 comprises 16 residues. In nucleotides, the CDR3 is TGCGCCAGCAGCTTGGCCCTAGCGGGGGGCACAGATACGCAGTATTTT. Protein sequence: CASSLALAGGTDTQYF.

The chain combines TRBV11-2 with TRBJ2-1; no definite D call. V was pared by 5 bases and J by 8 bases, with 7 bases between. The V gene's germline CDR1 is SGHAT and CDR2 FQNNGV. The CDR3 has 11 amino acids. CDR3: CASSAIYEQFF. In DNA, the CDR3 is TGTGCCAGCAGCGCCATTTATGAGCAGTTCTTC.

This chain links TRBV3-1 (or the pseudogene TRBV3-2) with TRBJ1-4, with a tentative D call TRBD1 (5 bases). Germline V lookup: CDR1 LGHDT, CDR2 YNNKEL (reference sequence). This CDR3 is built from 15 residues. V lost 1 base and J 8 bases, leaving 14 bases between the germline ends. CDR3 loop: CASSQGGSRREKLFF. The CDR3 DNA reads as TGTGCCAGCAGCCAAGGGGGGAGTCGACGAGAAAAACTGTTTTTT.

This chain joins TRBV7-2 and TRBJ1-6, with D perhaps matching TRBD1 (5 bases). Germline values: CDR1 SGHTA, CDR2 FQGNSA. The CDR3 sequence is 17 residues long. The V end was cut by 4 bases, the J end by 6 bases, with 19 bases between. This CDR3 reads CASSSVTVRSVNSPLHF. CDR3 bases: TGTGCCAGCAGCTCCGTGACAGTCCGTTCGGTTAATTCACCCCTCCACTTT. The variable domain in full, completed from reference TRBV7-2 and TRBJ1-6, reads GAGVSQSPSNKVTEKGKDVELRCDPISGHTALYWYRQSLGQGLEFLIYFQGNSAPDKSGLPSDRFSAERTGGSVSTLTIQRTQQEDSAVYLCASSSVTVRSVNSPLHFGNGTRLTVT.

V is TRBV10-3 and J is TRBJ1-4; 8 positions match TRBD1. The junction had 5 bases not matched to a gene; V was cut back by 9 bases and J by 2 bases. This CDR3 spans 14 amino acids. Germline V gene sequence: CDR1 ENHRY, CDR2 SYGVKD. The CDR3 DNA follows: TGTGCCATTAAAGACAGGGGTACTAATGAAAAACTGTTTTTT. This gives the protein CAIKDRGTNEKLFF.

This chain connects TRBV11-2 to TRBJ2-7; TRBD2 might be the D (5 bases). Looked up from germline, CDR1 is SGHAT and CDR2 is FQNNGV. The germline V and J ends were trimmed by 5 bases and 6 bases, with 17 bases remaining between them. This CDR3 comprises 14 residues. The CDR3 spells CASSPRAIRGEQYF. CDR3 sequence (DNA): TGTGCCAGCAGCCCGCGGGCAATAAGAGGCGAGCAGTACTTC.

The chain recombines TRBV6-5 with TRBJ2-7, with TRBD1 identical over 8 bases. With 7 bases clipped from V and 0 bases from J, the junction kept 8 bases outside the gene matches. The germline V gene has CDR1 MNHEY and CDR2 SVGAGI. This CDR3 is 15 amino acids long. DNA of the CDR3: TGTGCCAGCAAACCTGGGGGACAGGTCTCCTACGAGCAGTACTTC. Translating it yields CASKPGGQVSYEQYF.

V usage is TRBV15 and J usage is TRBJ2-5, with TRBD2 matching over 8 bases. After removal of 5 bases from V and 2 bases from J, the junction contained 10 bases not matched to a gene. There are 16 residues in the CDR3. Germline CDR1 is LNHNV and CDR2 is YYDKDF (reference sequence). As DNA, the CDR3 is TGTGCCACCAGCTCCGAAACCAGCGGGGGTCAAGAGACCCAGTACTTC. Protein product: CATSSETSGGQETQYF.

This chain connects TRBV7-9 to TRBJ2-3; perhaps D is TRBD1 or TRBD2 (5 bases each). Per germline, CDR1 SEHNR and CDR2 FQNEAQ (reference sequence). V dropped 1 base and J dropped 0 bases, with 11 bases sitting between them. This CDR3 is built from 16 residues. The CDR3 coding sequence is TGTGCCAGCAGCTTAGGGGGCGGGCCTAGCACAGATACGCAGTATTTT. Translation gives CASSLGGGPSTDTQYF.

The CDR3 DNA reads as TGTGCCAGCAGCTTAGGACAGGGCTCGAACACCGGGGAGCTGTTTTTT. Translated: CASSLGQGSNTGELFF. The gene calls are TRBV13 and TRBJ2-2; tentative D call: TRBD1 (6 bases). CDR3 size: 16 residues. V gave up 0 bases and J gave up 0 bases, with 8 bases separating them. Germline V gene sequence: CDR1 PRHDT, CDR2 FYEKMQ (reference sequence).

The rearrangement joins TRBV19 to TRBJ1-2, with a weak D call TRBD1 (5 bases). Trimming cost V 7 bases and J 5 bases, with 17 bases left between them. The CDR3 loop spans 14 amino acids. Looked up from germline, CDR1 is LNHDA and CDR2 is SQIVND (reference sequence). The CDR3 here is CASTGQGSVYGYTF. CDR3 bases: TGTGCCAGTACCGGGCAGGGATCAGTGTATGGCTACACCTTC.

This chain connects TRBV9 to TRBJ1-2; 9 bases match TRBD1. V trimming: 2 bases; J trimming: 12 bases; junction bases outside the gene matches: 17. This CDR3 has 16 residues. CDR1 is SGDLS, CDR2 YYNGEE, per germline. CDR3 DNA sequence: TGTGCCAGCAGCGTCGCCCCTGTCCCGGGACAGGGCGGAAACACCTTC. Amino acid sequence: CASSVAPVPGQGGNTF.

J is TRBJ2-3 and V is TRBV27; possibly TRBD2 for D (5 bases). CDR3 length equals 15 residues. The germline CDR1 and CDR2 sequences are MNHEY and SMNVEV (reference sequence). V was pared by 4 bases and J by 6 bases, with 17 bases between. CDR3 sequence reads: CASSSWGSEGDTQYF. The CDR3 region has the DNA TGTGCCAGCAGTTCTTGGGGTAGCGAAGGGGATACGCAGTATTTT.

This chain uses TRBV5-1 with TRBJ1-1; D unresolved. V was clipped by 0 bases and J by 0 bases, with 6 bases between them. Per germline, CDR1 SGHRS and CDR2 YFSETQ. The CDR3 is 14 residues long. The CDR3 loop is CASSLGAMNTEAFF. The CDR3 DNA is TGCGCCAGCAGCTTGGGGGCCATGAACACTGAAGCTTTCTTT.

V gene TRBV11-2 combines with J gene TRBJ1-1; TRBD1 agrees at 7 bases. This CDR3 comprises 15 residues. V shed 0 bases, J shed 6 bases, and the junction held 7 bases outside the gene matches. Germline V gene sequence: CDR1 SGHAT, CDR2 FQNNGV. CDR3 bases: TGTGCCAGCAGCTTAGATGGACAGGTTGGGGCTGAAGCTTTCTTT. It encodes CASSLDGQVGAEAFF.

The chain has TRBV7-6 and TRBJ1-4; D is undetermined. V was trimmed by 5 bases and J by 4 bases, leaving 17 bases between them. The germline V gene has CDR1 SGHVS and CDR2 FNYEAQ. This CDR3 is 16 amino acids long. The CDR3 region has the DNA TGTGCCAGCAGCCTCACGGCTACGACCGGTAATGAAAAACTGTTTTTT. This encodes CASSLTATTGNEKLFF.

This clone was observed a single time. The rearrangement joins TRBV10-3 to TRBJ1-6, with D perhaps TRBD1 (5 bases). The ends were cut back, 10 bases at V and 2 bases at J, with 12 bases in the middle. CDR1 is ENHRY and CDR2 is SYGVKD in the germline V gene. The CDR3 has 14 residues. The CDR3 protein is CATQGWPYNSPLHF. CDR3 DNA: TGTGCCACTCAGGGTTGGCCCTATAATTCACCCCTCCACTTT.

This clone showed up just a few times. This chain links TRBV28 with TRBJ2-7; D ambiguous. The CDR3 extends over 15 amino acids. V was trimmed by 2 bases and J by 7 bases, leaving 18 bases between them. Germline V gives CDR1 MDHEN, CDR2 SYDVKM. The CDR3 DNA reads TGTGCCAGCAGTTTAAGTTTTGGACCCCGGTGGGAGCAGTACTTC. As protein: CASSLSFGPRWEQYF. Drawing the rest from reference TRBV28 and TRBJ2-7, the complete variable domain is DVKVTQSSRYLVKRTGEKVFLECVQDMDHENMFWYRQDPGLGLRLIYFSYDVKMKEKGDIPEGYSVSREKKERFSLILESASTNQTSMYLCASSLSFGPRWEQYFGPGTRLTVT.

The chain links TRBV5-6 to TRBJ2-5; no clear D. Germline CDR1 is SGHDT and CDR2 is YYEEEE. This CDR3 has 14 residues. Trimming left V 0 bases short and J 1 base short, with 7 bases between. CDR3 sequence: CASSLGPSQETQYF. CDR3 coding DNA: TGTGCCAGCAGCTTGGGACCGTCCCAAGAGACCCAGTACTTC.

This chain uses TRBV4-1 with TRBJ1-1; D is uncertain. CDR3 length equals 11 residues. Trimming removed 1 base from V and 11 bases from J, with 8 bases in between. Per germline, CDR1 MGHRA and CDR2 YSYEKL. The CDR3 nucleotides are TGCGCCAGCAGCCAAGCCGAGAAGGCTTTCTTT. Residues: CASSQAEKAFF.

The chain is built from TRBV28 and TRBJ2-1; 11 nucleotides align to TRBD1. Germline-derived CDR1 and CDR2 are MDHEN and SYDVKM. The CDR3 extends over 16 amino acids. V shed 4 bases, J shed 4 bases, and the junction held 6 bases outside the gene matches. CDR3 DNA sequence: TGTGCCAGCAGTTCCCCCGGGACAGGGGGATACAATGAGCAGTTCTTC. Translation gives CASSSPGTGGYNEQFF.

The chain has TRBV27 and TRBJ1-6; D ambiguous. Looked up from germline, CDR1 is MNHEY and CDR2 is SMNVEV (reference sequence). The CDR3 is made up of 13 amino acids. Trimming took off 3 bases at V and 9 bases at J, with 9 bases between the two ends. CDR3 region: CASSFKLGSPLHF. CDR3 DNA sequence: TGTGCCAGCAGTTTTAAGCTAGGTTCACCCCTCCACTTT.

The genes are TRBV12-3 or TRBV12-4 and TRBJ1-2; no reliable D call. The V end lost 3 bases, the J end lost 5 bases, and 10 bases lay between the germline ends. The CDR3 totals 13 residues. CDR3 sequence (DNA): TGTGCCAGCAGTTTCAGGAGGATGTATGGCTACACCTTC. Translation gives CASSFRRMYGYTF.